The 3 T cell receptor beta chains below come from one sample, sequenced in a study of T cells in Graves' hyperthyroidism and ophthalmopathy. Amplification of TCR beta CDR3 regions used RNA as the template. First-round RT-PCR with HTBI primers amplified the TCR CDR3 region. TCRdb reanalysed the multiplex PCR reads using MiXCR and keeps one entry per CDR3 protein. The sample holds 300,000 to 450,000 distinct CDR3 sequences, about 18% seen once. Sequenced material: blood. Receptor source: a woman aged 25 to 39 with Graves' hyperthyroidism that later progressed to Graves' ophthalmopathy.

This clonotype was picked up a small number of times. The DNA for the CDR3 is TGCAGTGCTAGAGTTGCAGGGGGGGATGAAAAACTGTTTTTT. Residues: CSARVAGGDEKLFF. The chain is built from TRBV20-1 and TRBJ1-4; TRBD1 matches at 7 bases. Germline trimming cut 1 base from V and 6 bases from J; bases unmatched to any gene: 5. Germline V CDR1 and CDR2: DFQATT, SNEGSKA (reference sequence). This CDR3 has 14 residues.

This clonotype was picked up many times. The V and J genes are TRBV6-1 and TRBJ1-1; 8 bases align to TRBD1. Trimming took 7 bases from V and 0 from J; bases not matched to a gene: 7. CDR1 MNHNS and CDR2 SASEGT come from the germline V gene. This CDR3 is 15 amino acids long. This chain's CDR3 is CASNSPGQVNTEAFF. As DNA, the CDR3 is TGTGCCAGCAATTCACCGGGACAGGTGAACACTGAAGCTTTCTTT.

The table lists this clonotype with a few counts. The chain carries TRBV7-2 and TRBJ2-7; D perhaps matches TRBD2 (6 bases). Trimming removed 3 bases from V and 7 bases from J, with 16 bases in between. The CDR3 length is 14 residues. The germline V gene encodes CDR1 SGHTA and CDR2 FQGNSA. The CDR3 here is CASSFSGSAREQYF. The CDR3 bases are TGTGCCAGCAGCTTCTCCGGGAGTGCGAGGGAGCAGTACTTC.